Listed below are T cell receptor beta chains from one sample, sequenced in a study of OX40 agonist ivuxolimab in advanced cancers. Profiled with immunoSEQ multiplex PCR; TCRdb holds only in-frame clones, not every one. The sample lists 20,000 or so clones; 80% to 85% were seen once. The starting material was CD4+ or CD8+ T cells sorted from blood, obtained in a trial of the OX40 agonist ivuxolimab. The receptor source for this set is an adult with an advanced solid tumor such as melanoma, head and neck, liver or kidney cancer. CDR3s include the opening cysteine and the closing phenylalanine or tryptophan. Fields, in order: J gene, D gene, clone size, V gene, CDR3 DNA, CDR3 protein. D genes are given only for firm matches. Rows give clone size only sometimes, using once, few, many, or a class for an expanded clone.

TRBJ2-5 | TRBD1 | NA | TRBV5-8 | TGTGCCAGCAGCCCCCGGGACAGTCAAGAGACCCAGTACTTC | CASSPRDSQETQYF
TRBJ1-1 | NA | NA | TRBV2 | TGTGCCAGCAGTGAACTGGTTGGGACTGAAGCTTTCTTT | CASSELVGTEAFF
TRBJ2-1 | NA | NA | TRBV5-8 | TGTGCCAGCAGCTTGACGAGATACAATGAGCAGTTCTTC | CASSLTRYNEQFF
TRBJ1-1 | NA | NA | TRBV11-3 | TGTGCCAGCAGCTTAGGGGGACACCAGAACACTGAAGCTTTCTTT | CASSLGGHQNTEAFF
TRBJ2-2 | TRBD2 | NA | TRBV6-1 | TGTGCCACCTCTAGGGAGGGAGAGATAGCCGGGGAGCTGTTTTTT | CATSREGEIAGELFF
TRBJ2-5 | TRBD2 | NA | TRBV5-1 | TGCGCCAGCAGCCTCTCCGGGACTAGCGGGAGCCTTGAGACCCAGTACTTC | CASSLSGTSGSLETQYF
TRBJ1-5 | NA | once | TRBV18 | TGTGCCAGCTCAGGAGCATCGGGACAAAACGTCCTTTTT | CASSGASGQNVLF
TRBJ2-2 | NA | NA | TRBV9 | TGTGCCAGCAGTCCGGTCAAGGGGGAGCTGTTTTTT | CASSPVKGELFF
TRBJ2-5 | NA | NA | TRBV10-3 | TGTGCCATCAGTGATGTAGGGGGGAGAGAGACCCAGTACTTC | CAISDVGGRETQYF
TRBJ1-1 | NA | NA | TRBV18 | TGTGCCAGCTCACCGTACACCGGAGAGGACACTGAAGCTTTCTTT | CASSPYTGEDTEAFF
TRBJ2-1 | NA | NA | TRBV27 | TGTGCCAGCAGTTTATTGAGTTCCTACAATGAGCAGTTCTTC | CASSLLSSYNEQFF
TRBJ2-5 | NA | NA | TRBV11-2 | TGTGCCAGCAGCCCCTTGACAGGCTACCAAGAGACCCAGTACTTC | CASSPLTGYQETQYF
TRBJ2-2 | TRBD1 | NA | TRBV28 | TGTGCCAGCAGCAAATATTTCCAGGGGGCGAACACCGGGGAGCTGTTTTTT | CASSKYFQGANTGELFF
TRBJ2-2 | NA | NA | TRBV6-1 | TGTGCCAGCAGTGAACGGGCGGAGAGGGGTACCGGGGAGCTGTTTTTT | CASSERAERGTGELFF
TRBJ2-5 | NA | NA | TRBV4-1 | TGCGCCAGCAGCCAAGTAGAAGGGAATCAAGAGACCCAGTACTTC | CASSQVEGNQETQYF
TRBJ2-5 | NA | NA | TRBV7-8 | TGTGCCAGCAAAACGGGGCCCCACATGTCGGAGACCCAGTACTTC | CASKTGPHMSETQYF
TRBJ2-5 | TRBD1 | NA | TRBV14 | TGTGCCAGCAGCCCCAGGGGGGAGACCCAGTACTTC | CASSPRGETQYF
TRBJ1-5 | NA | NA | TRBV28 | TGTGCCAGCACCATCGGGCAGAGGGGAAGACAGCCCCAGCATTTT | CASTIGQRGRQPQHF
TRBJ2-7 | NA | few | TRBV5-1 | TGCGCCAGCAGCTTGGGGACGGATGAGCAGTACTTC | CASSLGTDEQYF
TRBJ2-7 | NA | NA | TRBV28 | TGTGCCAGCAGCCGAGCGGGCTACGAGCAGTACTTC | CASSRAGYEQYF
TRBJ2-6 | NA | NA | TRBV19 | TGTGCCAGTAAAATTTTCGGGTCTTCTGGGGCCAACGTCCTGACTTTC | CASKIFGSSGANVLTF
TRBJ2-3 | TRBD2 | NA | TRBV7-9 | TGTGCCAGCAGCTTCTTTCGGGTAGCGGGAGGGGCAGATACGCAGTATTTT | CASSFFRVAGGADTQYF
TRBJ2-5 | NA | NA | TRBV2 | TGTGCCAGCGCCTCCGGGACCACCCAAGAGACCCAGTACTTC | CASASGTTQETQYF
TRBJ1-1 | TRBD1 | NA | TRBV19 | TGTGCCAGTAGTATGGGACAGGGGCCTCAGAACACTGAAGCTTTCTTT | CASSMGQGPQNTEAFF
TRBJ2-5 | TRBD2 | NA | TRBV4-1 | TGCGCCAGCAGCCAGCTAGCGGGAGTAGGCCAAGAGACCCAGTACTTC | CASSQLAGVGQETQYF
TRBJ2-3 | NA | NA | TRBV6-5 | TGTGCCAGCTGGGTTGGGGCCGGGGATACGCAGTATTTT | CASWVGAGDTQYF
TRBJ2-7 | TRBD1 | NA | TRBV6-5 | TGTGCCAGCAGCCTGGACAGGGGGTACGAGCAGTACTTC | CASSLDRGYEQYF
TRBJ2-7 | NA | few | TRBV18 | TGTGCCAGCTCACTAGAAAGCGGGACAAACCTCGAGCAGTACTTC | CASSLESGTNLEQYF
TRBJ2-1 | NA | NA | TRBV11-3 | TGTGCCAGCAGCTTCTCCTTACCTGGGGCCAGCGGCCACAATGAGCAGTTCTTC | CASSFSLPGASGHNEQFF
TRBJ1-2 | NA | NA | TRBV10-3 | TGTGCCATCAGTGAGTCAGGGGAACAGACCTATGGCTACACCTTC | CAISESGEQTYGYTF
TRBJ1-2 | NA | NA | TRBV5-1 | TGCGCCAGCAGCGGTACAGGCGGCAACATCAACTATGGCTACACCTTC | CASSGTGGNINYGYTF
TRBJ1-1 | NA | NA | TRBV4-2 | TGTGCCAGCAGCCAAGATCGAGGGACTGAAGCTTTCTTT | CASSQDRGTEAFF
TRBJ2-7 | TRBD1 | NA | TRBV7-9 | TGTGCCAGCAGCCCGGACAGGATAACCTACGAGCAGTACTTC | CASSPDRITYEQYF
TRBJ2-1 | NA | NA | TRBV4-1 | TGCGCCAGCAGCCAAGGGGTGCAGCGGAACTACAATGAGCAGTTCTTC | CASSQGVQRNYNEQFF
TRBJ1-6 | NA | NA | TRBV10-3 | TGTGCCATCAGGCAGGGGAATTCACCCCTCCACTTT | CAIRQGNSPLHF
TRBJ2-5 | TRBD1 | NA | TRBV7-9 | TGTGCCAGCAGCTTAGCGACAGGGTTATACCAAGAGACCCAGTACTTC | CASSLATGLYQETQYF
TRBJ2-3 | TRBD2 | NA | TRBV10-2 | TGCGCCAGCAGCCGAGCGGGAGGGCCGCGGACAGATACGCAGTATTTT | CASSRAGGPRTDTQYF
TRBJ2-7 | TRBD2 | NA | TRBV25-1 | TGTGCCCCCTGGGGCAGCGGGGCAAACTACGAGCAGTACTTC | CAPWGSGANYEQYF
TRBJ2-5 | TRBD2 | NA | TRBV10-3 | TGTGCCATATCAGGGGGAAGTAGCGGGAGAATGGGTGAGACCCAGTACTTC | CAISGGSSGRMGETQYF
TRBJ2-1 | NA | few | TRBV11-2 | TGTGCCAGCACCGGACTCAATGAGCAGTTCTTC | CASTGLNEQFF
TRBJ2-5 | NA | NA | TRBV7-6 | TGTGCCAGCAGCTTTGAACTCCGGGAGACCCAGTACTTC | CASSFELRETQYF
TRBJ1-1 | TRBD1 | NA | TRBV29-1 | TGCAGCGTTGAGAGGACAGGGGTGACTGAAGCTTTCTTT | CSVERTGVTEAFF
TRBJ2-5 | NA | NA | TRBV30 | TGTGCCTGGAGTGTTGGAGTGGGGCGGTACCAAGAGACCCAGTACTTC | CAWSVGVGRYQETQYF
TRBJ2-3 | TRBD2 | NA | TRBV27 | TGTGCCAGCAGTCCCTTGTACGGGAGGGCTGCAGATACGCAGTATTTT | CASSPLYGRAADTQYF
TRBJ2-2 | NA | NA | TRBV30 | TGTGCCTGGAGCGACAAGAACACCGGGGAGCTGTTTTTT | CAWSDKNTGELFF
TRBJ2-7 | TRBD2 | NA | TRBV6-5 | TGTGCCAGCAGTTCTACGGCTAGCGGTGCCTACGAGCAGTACTTC | CASSSTASGAYEQYF